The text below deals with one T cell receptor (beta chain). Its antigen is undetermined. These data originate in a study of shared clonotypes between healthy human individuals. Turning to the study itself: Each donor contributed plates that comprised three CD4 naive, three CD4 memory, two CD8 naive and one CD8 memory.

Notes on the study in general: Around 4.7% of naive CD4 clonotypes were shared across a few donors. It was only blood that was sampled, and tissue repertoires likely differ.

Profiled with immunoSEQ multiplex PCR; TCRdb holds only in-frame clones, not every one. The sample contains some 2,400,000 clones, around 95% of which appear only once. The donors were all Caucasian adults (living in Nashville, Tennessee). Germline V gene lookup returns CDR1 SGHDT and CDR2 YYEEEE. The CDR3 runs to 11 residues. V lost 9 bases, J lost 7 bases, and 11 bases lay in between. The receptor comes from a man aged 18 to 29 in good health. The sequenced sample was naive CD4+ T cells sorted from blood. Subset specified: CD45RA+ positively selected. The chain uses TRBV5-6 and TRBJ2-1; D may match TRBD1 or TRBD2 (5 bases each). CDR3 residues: CATKWGNEQFF. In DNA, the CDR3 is TGTGCCACCAAATGGGGGAATGAGCAGTTCTTC.